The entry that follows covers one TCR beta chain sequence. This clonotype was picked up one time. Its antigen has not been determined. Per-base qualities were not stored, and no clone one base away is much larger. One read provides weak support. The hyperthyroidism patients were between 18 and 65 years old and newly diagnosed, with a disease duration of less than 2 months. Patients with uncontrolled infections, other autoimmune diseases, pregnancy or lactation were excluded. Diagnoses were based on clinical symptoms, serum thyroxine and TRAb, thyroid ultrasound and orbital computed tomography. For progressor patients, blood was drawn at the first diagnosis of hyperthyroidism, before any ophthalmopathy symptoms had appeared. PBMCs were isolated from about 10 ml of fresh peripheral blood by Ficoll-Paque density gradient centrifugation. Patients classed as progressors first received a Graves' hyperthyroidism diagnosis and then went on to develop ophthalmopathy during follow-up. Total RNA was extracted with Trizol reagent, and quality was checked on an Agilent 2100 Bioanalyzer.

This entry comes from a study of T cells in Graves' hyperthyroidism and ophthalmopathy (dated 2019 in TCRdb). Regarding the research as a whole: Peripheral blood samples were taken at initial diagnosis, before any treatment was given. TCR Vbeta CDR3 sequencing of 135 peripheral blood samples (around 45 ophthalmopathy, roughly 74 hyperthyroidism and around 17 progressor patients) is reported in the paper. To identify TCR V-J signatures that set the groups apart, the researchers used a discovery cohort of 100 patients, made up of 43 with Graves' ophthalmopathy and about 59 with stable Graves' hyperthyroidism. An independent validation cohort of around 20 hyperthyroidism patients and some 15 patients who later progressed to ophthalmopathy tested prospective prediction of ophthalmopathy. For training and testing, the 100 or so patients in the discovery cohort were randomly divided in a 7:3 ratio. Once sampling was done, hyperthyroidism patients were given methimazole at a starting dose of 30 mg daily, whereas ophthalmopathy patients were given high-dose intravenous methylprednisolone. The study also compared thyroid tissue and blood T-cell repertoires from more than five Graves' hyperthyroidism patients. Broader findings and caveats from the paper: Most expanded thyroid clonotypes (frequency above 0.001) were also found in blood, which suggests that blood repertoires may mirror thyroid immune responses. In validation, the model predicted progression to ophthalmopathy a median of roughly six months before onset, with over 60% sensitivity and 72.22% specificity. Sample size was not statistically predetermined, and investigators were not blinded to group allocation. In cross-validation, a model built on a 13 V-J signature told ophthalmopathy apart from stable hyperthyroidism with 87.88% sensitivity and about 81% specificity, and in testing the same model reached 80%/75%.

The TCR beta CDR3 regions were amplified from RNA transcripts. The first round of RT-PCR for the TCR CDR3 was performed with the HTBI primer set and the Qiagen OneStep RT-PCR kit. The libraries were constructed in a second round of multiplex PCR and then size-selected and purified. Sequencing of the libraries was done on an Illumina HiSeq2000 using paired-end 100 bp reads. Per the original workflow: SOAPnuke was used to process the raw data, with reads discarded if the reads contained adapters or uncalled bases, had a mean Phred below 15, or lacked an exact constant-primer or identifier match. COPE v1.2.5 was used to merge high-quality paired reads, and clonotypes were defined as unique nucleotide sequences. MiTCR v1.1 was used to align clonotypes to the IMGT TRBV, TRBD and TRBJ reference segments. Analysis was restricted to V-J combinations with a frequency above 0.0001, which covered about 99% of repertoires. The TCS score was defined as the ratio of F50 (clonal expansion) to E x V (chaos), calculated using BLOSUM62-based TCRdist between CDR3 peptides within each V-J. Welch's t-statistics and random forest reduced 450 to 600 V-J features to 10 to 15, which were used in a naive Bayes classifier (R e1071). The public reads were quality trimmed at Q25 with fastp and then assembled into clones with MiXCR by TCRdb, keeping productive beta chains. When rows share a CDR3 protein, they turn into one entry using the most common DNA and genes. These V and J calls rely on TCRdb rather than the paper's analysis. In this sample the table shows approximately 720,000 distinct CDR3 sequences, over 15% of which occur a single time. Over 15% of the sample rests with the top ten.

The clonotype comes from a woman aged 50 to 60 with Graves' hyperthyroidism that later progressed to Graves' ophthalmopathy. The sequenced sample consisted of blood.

The CDR3 amino acid sequence is: CSARDLGYNSPLHF. The nucleotide sequence reads TGCAGTGCTAGAGATCTGGGGTACAATTCACCCCTCCACTTT. The chain is assembled from TRBV20-1 and TRBJ1-6, with no D gene named confidently. Cut back by 0 bases and 7 bases, the V and J ends lie 10 bases apart. The CDR3, cysteine through phenylalanine, is 14 amino acids long. Of the read, only the CDR3 DNA is kept; its 42 bases are in frame from base 1. For CDR1 and CDR2, the germline V gene (reference sequence) lists DFQATT and SNEGSKA.